The TCR beta chain under discussion was sequenced for a study of blood T cell repertoires in COVID-19 (TCRdb year 2020). About the full investigation: Samples covering the acute and convalescent phases of COVID-19 were provided by collaborators in the United States, Italy and Spain. The prospective study material was composed of cDNA or gDNA derived from T cells, B-cell-depleted T cells, or PBMCs. The dataset comprised deeply sampled blood TCRbeta repertoires from subjects exposed to, actively infected with, or recovered from COVID-19. A freely available public database, intended as a resource for researchers studying the immune response to SARS-CoV-2, is where the repertoires were released. The samples were drawn from two sources: the first 160 participants of the ongoing ImmuneRACE study, and 1,000 to 1,500 subjects contributed by 6 global collaborators. The sample metadata nearly always contained a de-identified subject ID, COVID-19 status, age in years and sex. HLA class I and class II types, where available, came from metadata supplied by the sample provider rather than from assay-based typing. Study-wide conclusions, independent of this receptor: How much clinical and demographic metadata was included differed by source and by participant, and the metadata was provided uncurated.

With regard to this clone: This clone's antigen is unknown. No base-level quality is on record; no much larger clone is a single base apart.

The immunoSEQ Assay, a bias-controlled multiplex PCR, was used to amplify TCRbeta CDR3 regions from genomic DNA. The paper's data handling went like this. Nucleated cell counts per sample were estimated from amplification of reference gene primers within the assay. To quantify the absolute abundance of each unique TCRbeta CDR3 rearrangement, sequence reads were collapsed and filtered. For each sample, productive Simpson clonality was calculated as the square root of Simpson's diversity index across productive rearrangements. TCRdb mirrors the immuneACCESS table, restricted to in-frame sequences. Some clones are absent from its copies; in checked studies, under half trace to an unresolved V gene, and the reason for the others is unknown. That table gives V, J and clone size, and the DNA gave D and trimming. The sample profile shows 360,000 or so clones; approximately 90% of them were found once. Of the sample, 3.9% falls within the top ten clones.

One collaborating source in Seattle enrolled patients while the patients were actively infected and followed the patients over time throughout the course of disease. The collaborating institutions used their own protocols to collect whole blood in K2EDTA tubes. For TCRbeta analysis, collaborator samples were shipped as frozen whole blood, as isolated PBMCs, or as DNA extracted from either sample type. V loses 5 bases at its end and J loses 10 bases; junction bases beyond the gene matches: 4. The CDR3 covers 12 residues, taking in both the cysteine and the phenylalanine. Only the CDR3 portion is preserved as DNA: 36 bases, with reading frame beginning at the first base.

The chain was built from TRBV12-3 or TRBV12-4 and TRBJ2-4, and 8 bases in between align with TRBD1. The specimen sequenced was peripheral blood. The receptor was derived from a woman aged 55-75 years with COVID-19, enrolled during active disease. CDR3 sequence: CASSRTGRIQYF. Read as DNA, the sequence is TGTGCCAGCAGTAGGACAGGGAGGATTCAGTACTTC.